The 20 T cell receptor beta chains below all came from one sample that was sequenced in a study of post-analysis software for immune sequencing data. Their antigen targets remain unknown. Study-wide results and caveats: In patients, four to six TRBV segments were more frequent than in controls, with TRBV5-6, TRBV5-1 and TRBV20-1 among them.

The library was made from cDNA and included unique molecular identifiers. TCRdb ran MiXCR on the PCR reads and lists one entry per CDR3 protein. The table includes about 150,000 distinct CDR3 sequences, approximately 28% detected once. The sample was blood. The receptors were sampled from a girl between 5 and 17 years old with multiple sclerosis.

The rearrangement joins TRBV29-1 to TRBJ1-1; possibly TRBD1 for D (5 bases). CDR3 length: 14 residues. Trimming pared 3 bases from V and 0 bases from J, leaving 11 bases between. Germline-derived CDR1 and CDR2 are SQVTM and ANQGSEA. The CDR3 spells CSVDSGPLNTEAFF. The CDR3 DNA reads as TGCAGCGTTGATTCAGGGCCCTTGAACACTGAAGCTTTCTTT.

This clonotype was observed many times. V gene TRBV20-1 combines with J gene TRBJ2-1, with D unclear. The CDR3 sequence is 14 residues long. Germline V gene lookup returns CDR1 DFQATT and CDR2 SNEGSKA (reference sequence). V shed 3 bases and J shed 0 bases, with 9 bases lying between them. The CDR3 sequence is CSARVASSYNEQFF. The CDR3 DNA reads as TGCAGTGCTAGGGTGGCTAGCTCCTACAATGAGCAGTTCTTC.

This clonotype was seen at least ten times. The chain employs TRBV15 and TRBJ1-2, with 10 bases identical to TRBD1. Looked up from germline, CDR1 is LNHNV and CDR2 is YYDKDF (reference sequence). V was clipped by 0 bases and J by 9 bases; unmatched bases: 4. The CDR3 is made up of 14 amino acids. CDR3 residues: CATSRDRDRGSYTF. In DNA form, the CDR3 reads TGTGCCACCAGCAGAGATCGGGACAGGGGTAGCTACACCTTC.

Only a few counts were recorded for this clonotype. A much larger clone is a single base away; this may be a read error. The rearrangement joins TRBV12-3 or TRBV12-4 to TRBJ2-5, with a weak D call TRBD1 (6 bases). Trimming pared 4 bases from V and 11 bases from J, leaving 26 bases between. This CDR3 spans 16 amino acids. In DNA, the CDR3 is TGTGCCAGCAGTTCCCAGTACGGACGGGGACACAATGAGCAGTACTTC. It encodes CASSSQYGRGHNEQYF.

This clonotype was detected a few times. The chain carries TRBV6-5 and TRBJ1-1; no firm D call. V lost 6 bases to trimming and J lost 4 bases, with 15 bases between them. CDR3 length equals 14 residues. Germline loops: CDR1 MNHEY, CDR2 SVGAGI. CDR3 sequence: CASSLNVFVTEAFF. CDR3 bases: TGTGCCAGCAGCCTGAATGTGTTTGTCACTGAAGCTTTCTTT.

This rearrangement joins TRBV28 to TRBJ2-7; 10 bases line up with TRBD1. V lost 4 bases to trimming and J lost 2 bases; unmatched junction nucleotides: 11. The CDR3 has 17 amino acids. Germline CDR1 is MDHEN and CDR2 is SYDVKM. DNA for the CDR3: TGTGCCAGCAGTTGGGTAGTCGACGGACAGGGGGCCTACGAGCAGTACTTC. This translates into CASSWVVDGQGAYEQYF.

This clonotype was found a few times. The junction departs from germline at one end; a sequencing error may be responsible. This chain links TRBV6-1 with TRBJ2-7, with TRBD1 identical over 8 bases. There are 15 residues in the CDR3. Germline V gene data show CDR1 as MNHNS and CDR2 as SASEGT. The CDR3 DNA reads TGTGCCGGCAGTGAAGCAAGAGGACAGGGCTACGAGCAGTACTTC. Its translation: CAGSEARGQGYEQYF.

This clonotype was observed at least ten times. The chain has TRBV20-1 and TRBJ2-2; TRBD2 aligns across 10 bases. V shed 0 bases, J shed 15 bases, and the junction held 10 bases outside the gene matches. CDR3 length: 14 amino acids. CDR1 and CDR2 from the germline V gene are DFQATT and SNEGSKA (reference sequence). Here the CDR3 DNA reads TGCAGTGCTAGAGATACAAGCGGGAGGGCCCAGATGTTTTTT. Translating gives CSARDTSGRAQMFF.

A word on this clonotype: Given a much more abundant clone one base away, this may be a read error. This chain joins TRBV5-6 and TRBJ2-7, with D tentatively TRBD1 or TRBD2 (6 bases each). The CDR3 is 15 residues long. Germline-derived CDR1 and CDR2 are SGHDT and YYEEEE. Between the trimmed V and J ends, which lost 3 bases and 0 bases, there was a span of 13 bases. This CDR3 reads CASSWGAGYSYEQYF. Here the CDR3 DNA reads TGTGCCAGCAGCTGGGGGGCGGGCTACTCCTACGAGCAGTACTTC.

This clonotype occurred many times. The rearrangement links TRBV7-2 to TRBJ2-5; no clear D gene. The germline V gene encodes CDR1 SGHTA and CDR2 FQGNSA. CDR3 size: 17 residues. V lost 1 base to trimming and J lost 1 base, with 16 bases between them. The CDR3 region is CASSLEDRTYFQETQYF. The DNA of the CDR3 is TGTGCCAGCAGCTTAGAAGATCGAACCTACTTCCAAGAGACCCAGTACTTC.

This clonotype was recorded many times. The chain recombines TRBV4-1 with TRBJ1-5, with 7 bases fitting TRBD1. The J segment lost 2 bases and the V segment lost 1 base, leaving 8 bases of the junction unmatched. Per the germline V gene, CDR1 is MGHRA and CDR2 is YSYEKL. The CDR3 is 17 residues long. The CDR3 is CASSQGFSTGGNQPQHF. The CDR3 DNA is TGCGCCAGCAGCCAAGGCTTCTCCACAGGGGGCAATCAGCCCCAGCATTTT.

The CDR3 loop reads CASREYTGNYGYTF. CDR3 bases: TGCGCCAGCAGAGAATACACGGGTAACTATGGCTACACCTTC. This chain uses TRBV5-1 with TRBJ1-2; D is uncertain. Trimming removed 5 bases from V and 1 base from J, with 12 bases in between. CDR3 length: 14 amino acids. Germline V gene sequence: CDR1 SGHRS, CDR2 YFSETQ.

On this clonotype itself: This may stem from a read error, because a much larger clone lies one nucleotide away. The gene calls are TRBV7-8 and TRBJ2-1, with D possibly being TRBD2 (7 bases). CDR1 is SGHVS and CDR2 is FQNEAQ in the germline V gene. CDR3 length: 14 residues. CDR3 sequence (DNA): TGTGCCGGCAGCCCTCAGGGGAGGGGCAATGAGCAGTTCTTC. Protein product: CAGSPQGRGNEQFF.

This clonotype was observed at least ten times. The chain couples TRBV13 to TRBJ2-7, with a possible D match to TRBD1 (5 bases). The CDR3 loop spans 14 amino acids. The ends were cut back, 1 base at V and 0 bases at J, with 7 bases in the middle. Germline V gene sequence: CDR1 PRHDT, CDR2 FYEKMQ (reference sequence). DNA of the CDR3: TGTGCCAGCAGCTTAGAAGGGGCCTCCTACGAGCAGTACTTC. Its translation: CASSLEGASYEQYF.

The J gene is TRBJ2-1, the V gene TRBV28, with a tentative D call TRBD2 (6 bases). This CDR3 has 14 residues. The V gene lost 5 bases and the J gene lost 8 bases, with 16 bases spanning the gap. Germline V gene data show CDR1 as MDHEN and CDR2 as SYDVKM. The CDR3 reads CASSKEGLHDEQFF. In DNA form, the CDR3 reads TGTGCCAGCAGTAAGGAGGGCCTGCATGATGAGCAGTTCTTC. The whole variable domain, remainder taken from reference TRBV28 and TRBJ2-1, is DVKVTQSSRYLVKRTGEKVFLECVQDMDHENMFWYRQDPGLGLRLIYFSYDVKMKEKGDIPEGYSVSREKKERFSLILESASTNQTSMYLCASSKEGLHDEQFFGPGTRLTVL.

The rearrangement uses TRBV20-1 and TRBJ1-4; D is perhaps TRBD1 (5 bases). The V and J ends lost 1 base and 6 bases respectively, with 15 bases between them. Germline loops: CDR1 DFQATT, CDR2 SNEGSKA (reference sequence). This CDR3 contains 15 residues. The CDR3 DNA follows: TGCAGTGCTAGAGGGCCGACAATGGGGGATGAAAAACTGTTTTTT. Encoded protein: CSARGPTMGDEKLFF.

To note about this clonotype: A read error is possible here, since a much larger clone lies one base away. V usage is TRBV15 and J usage is TRBJ2-5; D tentatively reads TRBD1 or TRBD2 (5 bases each). In germline, CDR1 is LNHNV, CDR2 YYDKDF (reference sequence). V lost 0 bases and J 11 bases, leaving 25 bases between the germline ends. The CDR3 consists of 17 residues. CDR3 nucleotide sequence: TGTGCCACCAGCAGAGATTCTGGGGGATCGTTGGACAATGAGCAGTACTTC. Encoded protein: CATSRDSGGSLDNEQYF.

The chain has TRBV6-2 or TRBV6-3 and TRBJ2-7, with D hard to call. This CDR3 region has 14 residues. Per germline, CDR1 MNHEY and CDR2 SVGEGT. Trimming took off 4 bases at V and 0 bases at J, with 10 bases between the two ends. The CDR3 reads CASSSRWGSYEQYF. Here the CDR3 DNA reads TGTGCCAGCAGTTCCCGATGGGGCTCCTACGAGCAGTACTTC.

This clonotype has at least ten counts. This chain joins TRBV20-1 and TRBJ1-5; the D is unclear. V lost 4 bases to trimming and J lost 5 bases, with 15 bases between them. The germline CDR1 and CDR2 sequences are DFQATT and SNEGSKA (reference sequence). The CDR3 sequence is 14 residues long. The chain's CDR3 is CSATLRRVDQPQHF. The DNA of the CDR3 is TGCAGTGCTACCCTCAGGAGGGTCGATCAGCCCCAGCATTTT.

This clonotype has ten or more counts. CDR3 bases: TGCGCCAGCGCTCGGTTCCAAGGGGTAAACAATGAGCAGTTCTTC. It codes for CASARFQGVNNEQFF. V is TRBV5-1 and J is TRBJ2-1, with D perhaps matching TRBD1 (5 bases). Germline loops: CDR1 SGHRS, CDR2 YFSETQ. V lost 7 bases to trimming and J lost 5 bases, with 19 bases between them. This CDR3 spans 15 amino acids.